These 7 T cell receptor beta chains came from one sample sequenced in a study of T cell responses to AZD1222 COVID-19 vaccine. The data were produced by immunoSEQ multiplex PCR, yet TCRdb's version contains in-frame clones alone and is incomplete. Found here are about 120,000 clones, 90% to 95% of them singletons; the top ten hold 4% to 6%. This specimen consisted of peripheral blood, obtained 28 days after the second AZD1222 dose. The receptors were gathered from an adult who received the AZD1222 COVID-19 vaccine.

To note about this clone: Its ends do not fully match the called genes, so a read error is possible. This chain's CDR3 is CACSYPTDGQSGYTF. CDR3 DNA sequence: TGTGCCTGCAGTTACCCCACTGACGGGCAGAGTGGCTACACCTTC. The gene calls are TRBV6-2 or TRBV6-3 and TRBJ1-2; D unclear. The CDR3 totals 15 residues. Per germline, CDR1 MNHEY and CDR2 SVGEGT.

V gene TRBV2 combines with J gene TRBJ2-1; a weak D match, TRBD2 (5 bases). V lost 9 bases to trimming and J lost 0 bases, with 27 bases between them. There are 19 residues in the CDR3. Germline CDR1 and CDR2: SNHLY and FYNNEI. CDR3 protein: CASTPLFGTERSSYNEQFF. The CDR3 coding sequence is TGTGCCAGTACACCCCTGTTCGGTACGGAGCGGAGCTCCTACAATGAGCAGTTCTTC. The full variable domain, rest sourced from reference TRBV2 and TRBJ2-1, is EPEVTQTPSHQVTQMGQEVILRCVPISNHLYFYWYRQILGQKVEFLVSFYNNEISEKSEIFDDQFSVERPDGSNFTLKIRSTKLEDSAMYFCASTPLFGTERSSYNEQFFGPGTRLTVL.

The chain is built from TRBV2 and TRBJ2-5; possible D gene TRBD2, 7 bases. Germline V gene data show CDR1 as SNHLY and CDR2 as FYNNEI. The CDR3 is 14 amino acids. V shed 4 bases and J shed 6 bases, with 15 bases lying between them. The CDR3 region is CASSVGGGRKTQYF. CDR3 bases: TGTGCCAGCAGTGTCGGCGGGGGCAGGAAGACCCAGTACTTC.

The chain links TRBV9 to TRBJ2-7; D is uncertain. V dropped 5 bases and J dropped 2 bases, with 14 bases sitting between them. CDR1 and CDR2 (germline): SGDLS, YYNGEE. CDR3 length: 14 residues. Here the CDR3 reads CASSLHLQAYEQYF. The CDR3 DNA reads TGTGCCAGCAGTCTACATCTTCAGGCCTACGAGCAGTACTTC.

The chain employs TRBV19 and TRBJ2-2, with 8 bases identical to TRBD1. V shed 3 bases and J 7 bases; nucleotides not matched to a gene: 4. This CDR3 has 14 residues. Germline values: CDR1 LNHDA, CDR2 SQIVND (reference sequence). The CDR3 here is CASSIRGLDGELFF. DNA of the CDR3: TGTGCCAGTAGTATCAGGGGGCTGGACGGGGAGCTGTTTTTT.

The chain joins TRBV11-2 to TRBJ1-3, with D unclear. Germline loops: CDR1 SGHAT, CDR2 FQNNGV. Trimming cost V 3 bases and J 4 bases, with 4 bases left between them. CDR3 size: 12 residues. CDR3 region: CASSLYGNTIYF. CDR3 in DNA: TGTGCCAGCAGCTTGTACGGAAACACCATATATTTT.

The chain links TRBV15 to TRBJ1-6, with D tentatively TRBD1 (6 bases). Trimming removed 5 bases from V and 12 bases from J, with 20 bases in between. Germline CDR1 and CDR2: LNHNV and YYDKDF (reference sequence). This CDR3 region has 15 residues. CDR3 nucleotides: TGTGCCACCAGCCGGCAAGGGGACATCGGGGAACCCCTCCACTTT. Translating gives CATSRQGDIGEPLHF.